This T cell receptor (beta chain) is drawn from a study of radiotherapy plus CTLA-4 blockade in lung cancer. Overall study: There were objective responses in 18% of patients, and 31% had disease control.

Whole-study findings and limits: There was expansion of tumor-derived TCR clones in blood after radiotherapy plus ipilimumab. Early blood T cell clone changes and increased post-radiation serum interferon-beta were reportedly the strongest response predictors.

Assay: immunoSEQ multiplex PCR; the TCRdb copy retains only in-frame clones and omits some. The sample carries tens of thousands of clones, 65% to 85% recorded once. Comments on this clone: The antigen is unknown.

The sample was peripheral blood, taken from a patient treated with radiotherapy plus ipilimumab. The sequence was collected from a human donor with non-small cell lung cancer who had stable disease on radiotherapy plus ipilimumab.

CDR3 in amino acids: CASSPGTGNYNEQFF. The DNA for the CDR3 is TGTGCCAGCTCACCAGGGACAGGGAACTACAATGAGCAGTTCTTC. The J gene is TRBJ2-1, the V gene TRBV18; TRBD1 matches 9 bases. The junction had 2 bases not matched to a gene; V was cut back by 2 bases and J by 3 bases. Germline values: CDR1 KGHSH, CDR2 LQKENI. The CDR3 consists of 15 residues. Using reference TRBV18 and TRBJ2-1 for the parts outside the CDR3, the full variable domain is NAGVMQNPRHLVRRRGQEARLRCSPMKGHSHVYWYRQLPEEGLKFMVYLQKENIIDESGMPKERFSAEFPKEGPSILRIQQVVRGDSAAYFCASSPGTGNYNEQFFGPGTRLTVL.